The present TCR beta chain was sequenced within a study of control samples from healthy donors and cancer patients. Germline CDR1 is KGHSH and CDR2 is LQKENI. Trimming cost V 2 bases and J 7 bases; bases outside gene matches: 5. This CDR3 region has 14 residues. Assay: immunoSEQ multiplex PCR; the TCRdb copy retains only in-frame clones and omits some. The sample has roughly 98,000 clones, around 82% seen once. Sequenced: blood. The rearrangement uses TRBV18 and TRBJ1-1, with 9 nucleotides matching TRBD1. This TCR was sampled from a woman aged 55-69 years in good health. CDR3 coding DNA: TGTGCCAGCTCACCATCCGACAGGGGGGTTGAAGCTTTCTTT. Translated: CASSPSDRGVEAFF.